These 8 T cell receptor beta chains share one sample of origin, sequenced in a study of T cells after yellow fever vaccination. TCRdb passed the 5' RACE reads through MiXCR, listing each CDR3 protein once. The sample has a few hundred thousand distinct CDR3 sequences, 17% seen once. The specimen comprised PBMCs, sampled less than 6 days after the first yellow fever vaccination. These receptor sequences come from a man aged 18 to 30 who received the YFV17D yellow fever vaccine.

The chain couples TRBV18 to TRBJ2-5; D ambiguous. The germline CDR1 and CDR2 sequences are KGHSH and LQKENI. The CDR3 sequence is 12 residues long. Trimming pared 0 bases from V and 5 bases from J, leaving 4 bases between. As DNA, the CDR3 is TGTGCCAGCTCACCACCGTGGGAGACCCAGTACTTC. Encoded protein: CASSPPWETQYF.

This clonotype has only a few counts. The chain combines TRBV6-1 with TRBJ2-3; 8 nucleotides agree with TRBD2. The CDR3 covers 15 residues. Germline V gene lookup returns CDR1 MNHNS and CDR2 SASEGT. V lost 6 bases to trimming and J lost 2 bases; unmatched junction nucleotides: 7. The CDR3 sequence: CASRSTSGLTDTQYF. In nucleotides, the CDR3 is TGTGCCAGCAGGAGTACTAGCGGCCTCACAGATACGCAGTATTTT.

This clonotype was seen more than once but under ten times. The V and J genes are TRBV5-1 and TRBJ2-1; either TRBD1 or TRBD2 may fit D (5 bases each). This CDR3 is 15 amino acids long. Germline V gives CDR1 SGHRS, CDR2 YFSETQ. V was pared by 2 bases and J by 2 bases, with 11 bases between. CDR3 in amino acids: CASSLATGPYNEQFF. CDR3 coding DNA: TGCGCCAGCAGCTTAGCGACGGGACCCTACAATGAGCAGTTCTTC. Supplemented by reference TRBV5-1 and TRBJ2-1, the full variable domain reads KAGVTQTPRYLIKTRGQQVTLSCSPISGHRSVSWYQQTPGQGLQFLFEYFSETQRNKGNFPGRFSGRQFSNSRSEMNVSTLELGDSALYLCASSLATGPYNEQFFGPGTRLTVL.

The chain uses TRBV20-1 and TRBJ2-3; D unresolved. Trimming pared 0 bases from V and 4 bases from J, leaving 5 bases between. This CDR3 contains 12 residues. Per the germline V gene, CDR1 is DFQATT and CDR2 is SNEGSKA (reference sequence). The CDR3 loop is CSAREVSDTQYF. CDR3 in DNA: TGCAGTGCTAGAGAGGTATCAGATACGCAGTATTTT.

The gene calls are TRBV27 and TRBJ1-2; D unclear. Germline V CDR1 and CDR2: MNHEY, SMNVEV (reference sequence). V lost 3 bases and J 2 bases, leaving 7 bases between the germline ends. This CDR3 has 13 residues. The CDR3 loop is CASSFNSNYGYTF. The CDR3 DNA follows: TGTGCCAGCAGTTTTAACAGCAACTATGGCTACACCTTC.

This chain uses TRBV7-9 with TRBJ1-2, with D unresolved. This CDR3 has 13 amino acids. Germline lookup yields CDR1 SEHNR and CDR2 FQNEAQ (reference sequence). V was clipped by 1 base and J by 6 bases, with 9 bases between them. CDR3: CASSLELTDGYTF. CDR3 nucleotides: TGTGCCAGCAGCTTAGAATTGACTGATGGCTACACCTTC.

This sequence joins TRBV12-3 or TRBV12-4 and TRBJ1-1; D gene unclear. The CDR3 is 12 amino acids. V dropped 6 bases and J dropped 3 bases, with 8 bases sitting between them. The DNA of the CDR3 is TGTGCCAGCAGCCAAGTATACACTGAAGCTTTCTTT. It specifies CASSQVYTEAFF.

This clonotype has a count of ten or more. The rearrangement links TRBV13 to TRBJ1-6; TRBD1 might be the D (6 bases). The CDR3 length is 16 residues. Per the germline V gene, CDR1 is PRHDT and CDR2 is FYEKMQ (reference sequence). V was clipped by 4 bases and J by 8 bases, with 18 bases between them. The CDR3 reads CASSSRPDSPYSPLHF. CDR3 sequence (DNA): TGTGCCAGCAGCTCGAGACCGGACAGTCCATATTCACCCCTCCACTTT.